The present entry profiles one TCR beta chain with its context. Its target is unknown. With 60 Vbeta and 13 Jbeta primers, the PCR was carried out. Clones were read by immunoSEQ multiplex PCR, and TCRdb kept only the in-frame ones, dropping some. Of roughly 97,000 clones listed, about three quarters are singletons. This entry is derived from a study of cytomegalovirus exposure and HLA in healthy donors. Regarding donors, all were healthy bone marrow donors. Germline values: CDR1 SNHLY, CDR2 FYNNEI. The CDR3 sequence is 12 residues long. The V gene lost 7 bases and the J gene lost 5 bases, with 11 bases spanning the gap. Findings of the study overall: Relative to equally common others, HLA-associated TCR beta chains showed greater clonal expansion in a later analysis. A later analysis revealed that TCR association rates differed between HLA loci, peaking at DRB1 and bottoming out at HLA-C.

The receptor was isolated from a man aged 35-49 years in good health and CMV-seronegative. The chain has TRBV2 and TRBJ1-2; D gene ambiguous. Sequenced sample: PBMCs. The CDR3 spells CASTDILYGYTF. The CDR3 DNA reads as TGTGCCAGCACCGACATTCTTTATGGCTACACCTTC. Variable domain in full (rest from reference TRBV2 and TRBJ1-2): EPEVTQTPSHQVTQMGQEVILRCVPISNHLYFYWYRQILGQKVEFLVSFYNNEISEKSEIFDDQFSVERPDGSNFTLKIRSTKLEDSAMYFCASTDILYGYTFGSGTRLTVV.